This T cell receptor beta chain was recorded in a study of read filtering for tumor transcriptome and immune sequencing. The wider study: Patients were 17 male and some 15 female, mean age roughly 70 years, range roughly 47 to 85. Roughly 8 patients were R-ISS I, 16 were R-ISS II, about seven were R-ISS III. Whole-transcriptome libraries were prepared after DNase treatment.

In this sample, this clonotype turned up many times. Molecular barcoded adaptors covering alpha/delta and beta/gamma chains were used on around 370 ng RNA. TCRdb fed the reads into MiXCR, producing one record per CDR3 protein. The sample has some 40,000 distinct CDR3 sequences, approximately 14% seen once. The germline CDR1 and CDR2 sequences are MNHNS and SASEGT. This CDR3 contains 14 residues. Trimming removed 1 base from V and 6 bases from J, with 10 bases in between. Sequenced sample: a population of CD138-negative cells sorted from bone marrow. This TCR came from a donor aged 40 or older with multiple myeloma. The chain recombines TRBV6-1 with TRBJ1-5; TRBD1 might be the D (6 bases). The CDR3 loop is CASSEEGGPQPQHF. In nucleotides, the CDR3 is TGTGCCAGCAGTGAAGAAGGGGGTCCTCAGCCCCAGCATTTT.